The clone carrying this TCR beta chain has more than one count but fewer than ten. The antigen is unknown. The entry originates in a study of T cells in Graves' hyperthyroidism and ophthalmopathy. Findings of the study overall: The authors' 13 V-J model separated ophthalmopathy from stable hyperthyroidism.

TCR beta CDR3 regions were amplified from RNA transcripts. When the TCR CDR3 underwent first-round RT-PCR, the HTBI primer set was used. TCRdb re-called the multiplex PCR reads with MiXCR, one entry per CDR3 protein. The sample contains tens of thousands of distinct CDR3 sequences, around 55% of which appear only once. Diagnoses were established using clinical symptoms, serum thyroxine and TRAb, thyroid ultrasound and orbital computed tomography. Trimming took 2 bases from V and 4 from J; bases not matched to a gene: 4. Germline CDR1 ENHRY, CDR2 SYGVKD. The CDR3 is 14 residues long. The sample comprised peripheral blood or thyroid tissue (not recorded which). This chain uses TRBV10-3 with TRBJ1-2, with TRBD1 matching 7 bases. The origin of this receptor is a man aged 18 to 35 with Graves' hyperthyroidism. CDR3 in amino acids: CAISERDSGYGYTF. The CDR3 DNA sequence: TGTGCCATCAGTGAGCGGGACAGTGGCTATGGCTACACCTTC.